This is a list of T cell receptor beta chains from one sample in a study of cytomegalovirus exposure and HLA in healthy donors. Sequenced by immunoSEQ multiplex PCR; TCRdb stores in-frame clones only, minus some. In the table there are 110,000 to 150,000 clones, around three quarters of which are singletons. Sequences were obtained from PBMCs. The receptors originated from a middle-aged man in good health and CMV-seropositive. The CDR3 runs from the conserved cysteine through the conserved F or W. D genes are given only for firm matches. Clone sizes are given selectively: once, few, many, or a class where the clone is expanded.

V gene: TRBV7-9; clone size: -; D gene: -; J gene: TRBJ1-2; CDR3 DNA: TGTGCCAGCAGCCCCCAGGGTTCTAGTAACTATGGCTACACCTTC; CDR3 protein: CASSPQGSSNYGYTF
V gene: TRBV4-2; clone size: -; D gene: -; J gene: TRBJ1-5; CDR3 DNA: TGTGCCAGCAGCCAGGGGGCGCTTAGCAATCAGCCCCAGCATTTT; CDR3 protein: CASSQGALSNQPQHF
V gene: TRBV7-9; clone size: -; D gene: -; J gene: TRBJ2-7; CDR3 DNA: TGTGCCAGCAGCCACCCTACTGGCAGGGTGTTCTACGAGCAGTACTTC; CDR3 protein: CASSHPTGRVFYEQYF
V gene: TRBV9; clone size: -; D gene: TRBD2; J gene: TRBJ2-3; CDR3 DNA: TGTGCCAGCAGCGTAGAAGCGGGGGGGGATAGCACAGATACGCAGTATTTT; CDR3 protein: CASSVEAGGDSTDTQYF
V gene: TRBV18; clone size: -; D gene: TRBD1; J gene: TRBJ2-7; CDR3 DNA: TGTGCCAGCTCACCGACACCCGGGACAGGGGGCTACGAGCAGTACTTC; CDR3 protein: CASSPTPGTGGYEQYF
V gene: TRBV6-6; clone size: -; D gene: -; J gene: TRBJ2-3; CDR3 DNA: TGTGCCAGCAGCCCCGGCCCCCTCGAACGGGAGTATTTT; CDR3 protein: CASSPGPLEREYF
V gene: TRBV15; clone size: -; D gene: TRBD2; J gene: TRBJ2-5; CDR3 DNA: TGTGCCACCAGCAGAGGTCGGGGGGTCCAAGAGACCCAGTACTTC; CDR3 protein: CATSRGRGVQETQYF
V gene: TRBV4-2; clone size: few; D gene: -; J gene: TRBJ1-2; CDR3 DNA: TGTGCCAGCAGCCAAGAGCGGGGGCGCGGTGGCTACACCTTC; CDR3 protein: CASSQERGRGGYTF
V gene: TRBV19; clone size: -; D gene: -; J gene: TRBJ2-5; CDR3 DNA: TGTGCCAGTAGTATAGACCCCCGGGAGACCCAGTACTTC; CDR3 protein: CASSIDPRETQYF
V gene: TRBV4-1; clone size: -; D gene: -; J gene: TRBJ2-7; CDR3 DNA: TGCGCCAGCAGCCAAGCGGGAAGCGAGCAGTACTTC; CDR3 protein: CASSQAGSEQYF
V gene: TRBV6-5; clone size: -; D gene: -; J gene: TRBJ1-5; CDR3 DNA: TGTGCCAGCAGTTACCCGACAGGTTATAGCAATCAGCCCCAGCATTTT; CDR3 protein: CASSYPTGYSNQPQHF
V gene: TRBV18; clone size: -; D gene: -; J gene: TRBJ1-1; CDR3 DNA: TGTGCCAGCTCACCAAGGCGGGCAGAGAACACTGAAGCTTTCTTT; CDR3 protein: CASSPRRAENTEAFF
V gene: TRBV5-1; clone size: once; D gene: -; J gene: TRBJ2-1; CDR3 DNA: TGCGCCAGCAGCTTGGATCAATTCCAATACAATGAGCAGTTCTTC; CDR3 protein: CASSLDQFQYNEQFF
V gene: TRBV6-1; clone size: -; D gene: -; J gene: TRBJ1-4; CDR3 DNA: TGTGTAATTCGGCCCGAGGGAGGGAAACTGTTTTTT; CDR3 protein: CVIRPEGGKLFF
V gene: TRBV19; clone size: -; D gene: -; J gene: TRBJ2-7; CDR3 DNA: TGTGCCAGTAGCCCCGACAGGCCCTACGAGCAGTACTTC; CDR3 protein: CASSPDRPYEQYF
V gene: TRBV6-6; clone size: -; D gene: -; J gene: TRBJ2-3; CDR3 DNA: TGTGCCAGCAGTTACTTTCACAGGGATACAGATACGCAGTATTTT; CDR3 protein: CASSYFHRDTDTQYF
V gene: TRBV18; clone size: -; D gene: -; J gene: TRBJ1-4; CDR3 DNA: TGTGCCAGCTCAACTCAGGGGTCTAATGAAAAACTGTTTTTT; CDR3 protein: CASSTQGSNEKLFF
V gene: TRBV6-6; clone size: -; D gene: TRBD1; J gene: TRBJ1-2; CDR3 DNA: TGTGCCAGCAGCCTTATTACAGGGGAGTCGAGCGGCTACACCTTC; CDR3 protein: CASSLITGESSGYTF
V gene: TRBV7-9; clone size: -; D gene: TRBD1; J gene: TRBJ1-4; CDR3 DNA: TGTGCCAGCAGCTCCTCCGGGACAGGGTACCCTAATGAAAAACTGTTTTTT; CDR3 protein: CASSSSGTGYPNEKLFF
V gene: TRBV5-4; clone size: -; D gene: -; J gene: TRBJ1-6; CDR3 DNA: TGTGCCAGCAGCTTCGGTCCACACACAATAGGGGTGCCTTCACCCCTCCACTTT; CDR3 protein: CASSFGPHTIGVPSPLHF
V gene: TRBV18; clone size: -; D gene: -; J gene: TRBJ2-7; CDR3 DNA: TGTGCCAGCTCACCACCGGCGGGAAAGAACTACGAGCAGTACTTC; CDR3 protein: CASSPPAGKNYEQYF
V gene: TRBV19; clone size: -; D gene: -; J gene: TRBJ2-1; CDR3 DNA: TGTGCCAGTTTAAGGTTGGGACTTGCCTCCAGTGAGCAGTTCTTC; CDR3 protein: CASLRLGLASSEQFF
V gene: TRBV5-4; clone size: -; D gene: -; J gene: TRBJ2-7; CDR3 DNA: TGTGCCAGCAGCCCGGCCCAGGGGCCCCACGAGCAGTACTTC; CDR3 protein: CASSPAQGPHEQYF
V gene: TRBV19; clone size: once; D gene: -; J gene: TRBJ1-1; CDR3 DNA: TGTGCCAGTACGCCCGGTGACAGGATGAACACTGAAGCTTTCTTT; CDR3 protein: CASTPGDRMNTEAFF
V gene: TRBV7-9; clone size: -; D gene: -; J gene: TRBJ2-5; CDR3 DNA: TGTGCCAGCAGTCCAATGGACGGGGGTCGAGAGACCCAGTACTTC; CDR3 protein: CASSPMDGGRETQYF
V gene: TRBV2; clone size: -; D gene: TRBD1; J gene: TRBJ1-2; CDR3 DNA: TGTGCCAGCCCCGACAGGGGGCTCGACTATGGCTACACCTTC; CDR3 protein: CASPDRGLDYGYTF
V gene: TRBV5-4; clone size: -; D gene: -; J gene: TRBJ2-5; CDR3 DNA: TGTGCCAGCAGCGGGGCGGGGGACAAGGGAGAGACCCAGTACTTC; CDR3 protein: CASSGAGDKGETQYF
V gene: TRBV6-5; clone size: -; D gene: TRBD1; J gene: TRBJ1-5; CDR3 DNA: TGTGCCAGCAGTATGACAGGGGTGGGGGATCAGCCCCAGCATTTT; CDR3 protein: CASSMTGVGDQPQHF
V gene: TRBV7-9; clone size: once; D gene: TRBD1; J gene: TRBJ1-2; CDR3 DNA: TGTGCCAGCAGCCCGGGACAGGGGGCCGGGTGGGGCTACACCTTC; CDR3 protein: CASSPGQGAGWGYTF
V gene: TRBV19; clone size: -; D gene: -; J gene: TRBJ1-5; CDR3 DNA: TGTGCCAGTAGTATGGTGGGGGGAAAGGGCAATCAGCCCCAGCATTTT; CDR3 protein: CASSMVGGKGNQPQHF
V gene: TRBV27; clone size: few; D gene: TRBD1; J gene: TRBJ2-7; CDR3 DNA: TGTGCCAGCAGTTTGTCCGGAGGGACAGGGACGTGGGGCTCCTACGAGCAGTACTTC; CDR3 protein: CASSLSGGTGTWGSYEQYF
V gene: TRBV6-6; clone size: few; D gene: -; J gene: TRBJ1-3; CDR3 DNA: TGTGCCAGCACCAGAGACAGTGCCGCCATATATTTT; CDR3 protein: CASTRDSAAIYF
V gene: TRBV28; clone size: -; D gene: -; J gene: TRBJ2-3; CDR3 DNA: TGTGCCAGCAGTGTACAGGGCAGCCTCGGAGATACGCAGTATTTT; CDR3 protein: CASSVQGSLGDTQYF
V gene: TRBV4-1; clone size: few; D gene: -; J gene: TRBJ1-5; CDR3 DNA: TGCGCCAGCAGCCAAGACGACAGGCTTGGCAATCAGCCCCAGCATTTT; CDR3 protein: CASSQDDRLGNQPQHF
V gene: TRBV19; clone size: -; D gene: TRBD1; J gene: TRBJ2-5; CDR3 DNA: TGTGCCAGTAGTCCCGGGACAGGGGTTCATTACCAAGAGACCCAGTACTTC; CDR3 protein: CASSPGTGVHYQETQYF
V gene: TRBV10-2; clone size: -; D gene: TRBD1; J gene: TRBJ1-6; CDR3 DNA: TGCGCCAGCACGGGACAGGGGAGGAATTCACCCCTCCACTTT; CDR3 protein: CASTGQGRNSPLHF
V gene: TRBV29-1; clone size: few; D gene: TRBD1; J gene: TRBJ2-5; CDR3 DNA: TGTAGCGTTGATGGAGACAGGGGGCGGAGTGAGACCCAGTACTTC; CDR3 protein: CSVDGDRGRSETQYF
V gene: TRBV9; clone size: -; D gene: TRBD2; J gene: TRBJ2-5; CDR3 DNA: TGTGCCAGCAGTCTAGGGGTAGCGGGAGAGACCCAGTACTTC; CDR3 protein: CASSLGVAGETQYF
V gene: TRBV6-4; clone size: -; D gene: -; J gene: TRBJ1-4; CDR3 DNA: TGTGCCAGCAGCAAGGAAGCCGGGCCAGGGGCGGTTGAAAAACTGTTTTTT; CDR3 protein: CASSKEAGPGAVEKLFF
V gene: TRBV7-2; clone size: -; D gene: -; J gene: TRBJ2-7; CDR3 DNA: TGTGCCAGCAGCTCAACTACAGGGAGGGGAGGAGAGCAGTACTTC; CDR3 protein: CASSSTTGRGGEQYF
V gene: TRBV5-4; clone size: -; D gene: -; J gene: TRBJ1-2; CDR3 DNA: TGTGCCAGCAGCTTGGAATCCCTACCTGGGACTGCATATGGCTACACCTTC; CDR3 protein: CASSLESLPGTAYGYTF
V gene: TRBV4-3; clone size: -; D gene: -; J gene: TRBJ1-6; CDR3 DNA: TGCGCCAGCAGCCAAGAGGTCGGAGGTAACAATTCACCCCTCCACTTT; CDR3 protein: CASSQEVGGNNSPLHF
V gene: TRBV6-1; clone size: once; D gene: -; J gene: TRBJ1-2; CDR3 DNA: TGTGCCAGCAGTGACAGGCTCTATGGCTACACCTTC; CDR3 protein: CASSDRLYGYTF
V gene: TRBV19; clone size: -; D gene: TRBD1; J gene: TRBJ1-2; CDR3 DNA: TGTGCCAGTAGGGAGGTCGACAGGGGCCCCGGCTACACCTTC; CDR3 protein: CASREVDRGPGYTF
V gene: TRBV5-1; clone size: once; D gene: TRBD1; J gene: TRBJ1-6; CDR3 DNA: TGCGCCAGCAGCTTGCAGGGACAGGGTAATTCACCCCTCCACTTT; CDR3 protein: CASSLQGQGNSPLHF
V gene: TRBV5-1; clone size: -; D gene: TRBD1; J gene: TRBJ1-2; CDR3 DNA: TGCGCCAGCAGCTTGAAAGAGACAGGGGGCTTAGGCTACACCTTC; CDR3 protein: CASSLKETGGLGYTF
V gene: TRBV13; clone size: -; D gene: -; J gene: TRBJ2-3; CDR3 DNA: TGTGCCAGCAGCTCCACTACCACAGATACGCAGTATTTT; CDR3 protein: CASSSTTTDTQYF
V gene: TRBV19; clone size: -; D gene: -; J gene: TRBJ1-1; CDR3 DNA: TGTGCCAGTAGTCTTGTGGCAGGGGCTGCGACTGAATCTTTCTTT; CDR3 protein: CASSLVAGAATESFF
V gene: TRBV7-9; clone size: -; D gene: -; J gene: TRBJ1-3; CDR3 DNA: TGTGCCAGCAGCTTCCAGGGAAACACCATATATTTT; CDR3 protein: CASSFQGNTIYF
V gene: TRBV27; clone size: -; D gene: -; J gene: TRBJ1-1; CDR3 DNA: TGTGCCAGCAGTTCAAGACCGAGCATTAAACTACCAAACACTGAAGCTTTCTTT; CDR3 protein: CASSSRPSIKLPNTEAFF
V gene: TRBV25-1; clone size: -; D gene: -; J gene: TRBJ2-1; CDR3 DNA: TGTGCCAGCAAAGGGGGGGGTTCCTCCTACAATGAGCAGTTCTTC; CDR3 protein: CASKGGGSSYNEQFF
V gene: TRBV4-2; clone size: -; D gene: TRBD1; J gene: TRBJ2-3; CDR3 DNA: TGTGCCAGCAGCCAACCGGGACAGGGGAGTACAGATACGCAGTATTTT; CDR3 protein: CASSQPGQGSTDTQYF
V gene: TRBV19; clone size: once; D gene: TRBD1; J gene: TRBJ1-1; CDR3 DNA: TGTGCCAGTAGTATAGCTTGGGCTCAGACAGGGGAAAACACTGAAGCTTTCTTT; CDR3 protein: CASSIAWAQTGENTEAFF
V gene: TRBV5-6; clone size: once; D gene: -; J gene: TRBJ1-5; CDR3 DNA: TGTGCCAGCAGCTTCAGGACACAGGGTGGAGGTCGTCAGCCCCAGCATTTT; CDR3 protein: CASSFRTQGGGRQPQHF
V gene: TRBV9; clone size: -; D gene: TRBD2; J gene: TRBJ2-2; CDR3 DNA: TGTGCCAGCAGCGTAGGGGGACTAGCGGGACATGGCACCGGGGAGCTGTTTTTT; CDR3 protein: CASSVGGLAGHGTGELFF
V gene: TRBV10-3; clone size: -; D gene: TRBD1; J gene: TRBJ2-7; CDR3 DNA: TGTGCCATCAGTTCAACAGGGGAATACGAGCAGTACTTC; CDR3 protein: CAISSTGEYEQYF
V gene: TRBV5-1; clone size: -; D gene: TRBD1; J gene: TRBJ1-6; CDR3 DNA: TGCGCCAGCAGCTTAACCCGGGACAGGGGGCGATCACCCCTCCACTTT; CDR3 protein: CASSLTRDRGRSPLHF